Listed here are 24 T cell receptor beta chains from one sample, sequenced in a study of T cell changes during pregnancy in multiple sclerosis. Assay used: immunoSEQ multiplex PCR; TCRdb lists only in-frame clones, some missing. This repertoire shows around 130,000 clones, 80% to 95% found once; its top ten account for approximately 6.2%. The specimen was peripheral blood, collected before pregnancy. Receptors originate from a female donor with multiple sclerosis, enrolled in a pregnancy study.

This clone was seen a single time. The chain joins TRBV6-5 to TRBJ1-5, with 10 bases matching TRBD1. V trimming: 2 bases; J trimming: 7 bases; junction bases outside the gene matches: 8. CDR1 and CDR2 (germline): MNHEY, SVGAGI. The CDR3 runs 16 residues. The CDR3 region is CASSYPPRDRGQPQHF. The CDR3, as DNA: TGTGCCAGCAGTTACCCGCCCCGGGACAGGGGACAGCCCCAGCATTTT.

The chain carries TRBV5-1 and TRBJ1-5; tentative D call: TRBD1 (6 bases). The length of the CDR3 is 17 residues. Germline assignment: CDR1 SGHRS and CDR2 YFSETQ. V gave up 0 bases and J gave up 0 bases, with 13 bases separating them. CDR3 residues: CASSLDHRALSNQPQHF. The CDR3 bases are TGCGCCAGCAGCTTGGACCACAGGGCTCTTAGCAATCAGCCCCAGCATTTT.

The rearrangement links TRBV10-3 to TRBJ1-1, with a possible D match to TRBD1 (5 bases). The germline V gene encodes CDR1 ENHRY and CDR2 SYGVKD. V dropped 4 bases and J dropped 5 bases, with 17 bases sitting between them. The CDR3 spans 15 residues. In nucleotides, the CDR3 is TGTGCCATCAGTGTCATGGGGGGGTCCGGGACTGAAGCTTTCTTT. As protein: CAISVMGGSGTEAFF.

The chain employs TRBV28 and TRBJ2-1; 8 bases match TRBD2. The CDR3 runs 17 residues. With 4 bases clipped from V and 1 base from J, the junction kept 9 bases outside the gene matches. The germline CDR1 and CDR2 sequences are MDHEN and SYDVKM. CDR3 sequence reads: CASSSREGRASYNEQFF. The CDR3 DNA sequence: TGTGCCAGCAGTTCTCGGGAGGGGCGAGCGTCCTACAATGAGCAGTTCTTC.

The chain combines TRBV5-1 with TRBJ2-1; 9 nucleotides line up with TRBD2. The CDR3 is 17 residues long. The V segment lost 0 bases and the J segment 0 bases; nucleotides outside the gene matches: 4. Per germline, CDR1 SGHRS and CDR2 YFSETQ. CDR3 residues: CASSLGLAGSSYNEQFF. The CDR3 DNA sequence: TGCGCCAGCAGCTTGGGGCTAGCGGGGAGCTCCTACAATGAGCAGTTCTTC.

The gene calls are TRBV7-9 and TRBJ2-5; D remains ambiguous. CDR3 length equals 13 residues. Germline V gene sequence: CDR1 SEHNR, CDR2 FQNEAQ (reference sequence). Between the trimmed V and J ends, which lost 5 bases and 5 bases, there was a span of 12 bases. The chain's CDR3 is CASSPPGWETQYF. DNA of the CDR3: TGTGCCAGCAGCCCTCCAGGTTGGGAGACCCAGTACTTC. Combining the CDR3 with reference TRBV7-9 and TRBJ2-5 gives the whole variable domain DTGVSQNPRHKITKRGQNVTFRCDPISEHNRLYWYRQTLGQGPEFLTYFQNEAQLEKSRLLSDRFSAERPKGSFSTLEIQRTEQGDSAMYLCASSPPGWETQYFGPGTRLLVL.

The chain employs TRBV11-2 and TRBJ1-3, with TRBD1 identical over 7 bases. CDR3 length: 14 amino acids. Germline lookup yields CDR1 SGHAT and CDR2 FQNNGV. The junction had 3 bases not matched to a gene; V was cut back by 3 bases and J by 4 bases. The CDR3 DNA is TGTGCCAGCAGCTTCGACAGGGCCGGAAACACCATATATTTT. Its translation is CASSFDRAGNTIYF.

The chain couples TRBV2 to TRBJ2-3; D is unresolved. Germline CDR1 is SNHLY and CDR2 is FYNNEI. There are 11 residues in the CDR3. Trimming took 9 bases from V and 6 from J, leaving 10 bases between them. CDR3 sequence (DNA): TGTGCCAGTACCGAGAGGGATACGCAGTATTTT. This sequence encodes CASTERDTQYF.

This chain joins TRBV16 and TRBJ1-3; D uncertain. Germline CDR1 reads KGHSY; CDR2 reads FQNENV. The CDR3 is 16 residues long. The V gene lost 1 base and the J gene lost 0 bases, with 10 bases spanning the gap. This CDR3 reads CASSQWNRPSGNTIYF. In DNA, the CDR3 is TGTGCCAGCAGCCAATGGAACAGACCCTCTGGAAACACCATATATTTT. Together with reference TRBV16 and TRBJ1-3, the CDR3 gives the full variable domain: GEEVAQTPKHLVRGEGQKAKLYCAPIKGHSYVFWYQQVLKNEFKFLISFQNENVFDETGMPKERFSAKCLPNSPCSLEIQATKLEDSAVYFCASSQWNRPSGNTIYFGEGSWLTVV.

V usage is TRBV28 and J usage is TRBJ2-1, with D possibly matching TRBD2 (5 bases). The CDR3 extends over 14 amino acids. Germline CDR1 is MDHEN and CDR2 is SYDVKM. The V and J ends lost 2 bases and 10 bases respectively, with 15 bases between them. CDR3 DNA: TGTGCCAGCAGTTTAGTCCGCTCGAGGGAGGAGCAGTTCTTC. This encodes CASSLVRSREEQFF. Variable domain in full (rest from reference TRBV28 and TRBJ2-1): DVKVTQSSRYLVKRTGEKVFLECVQDMDHENMFWYRQDPGLGLRLIYFSYDVKMKEKGDIPEGYSVSREKKERFSLILESASTNQTSMYLCASSLVRSREEQFFGPGTRLTVL.

The rearrangement joins TRBV7-9 to TRBJ2-3; TRBD1 aligns across 8 bases. CDR3 size: 17 residues. V lost 0 bases, J lost 5 bases, and 10 bases stayed unmatched. The germline V gene encodes CDR1 SEHNR and CDR2 FQNEAQ (reference sequence). The CDR3 sequence is CASSLALDRVSQDTQYF. The CDR3 region has the DNA TGTGCCAGCAGCTTAGCACTGGACAGGGTGTCACAAGATACGCAGTATTTT.

CDR3 nucleotide sequence: TGTGCCAGCAGCTTAATGGTAGCGGGGGTGCAAGAGACCCAGTACTTC. Protein sequence: CASSLMVAGVQETQYF. This chain uses TRBV7-9 with TRBJ2-5; 9 bases are a match to TRBD2. This CDR3 comprises 16 residues. V gave up 2 bases and J gave up 2 bases; unmatched junction bases: 6. Germline V gene sequence: CDR1 SEHNR, CDR2 FQNEAQ (reference sequence).

This chain connects TRBV19 to TRBJ1-1, with 8 bases matching TRBD1. The CDR3 runs to 14 residues. The trim removed 5 bases at V and 6 bases at J, leaving 8 bases unmatched. The V gene's germline CDR1 is LNHDA and CDR2 SQIVND (reference sequence). The CDR3 coding sequence is TGTGCCAGTAGTTTCGCAGGGGGCAGACCTGAAGCTTTCTTT. Translating it yields CASSFAGGRPEAFF.

This rearrangement joins TRBV29-1 to TRBJ2-1; TRBD1 agrees at 10 bases. Germline CDR1 and CDR2: SQVTM and ANQGSEA. The CDR3 has 12 amino acids. J lost 8 bases, V lost 7 bases, and 5 bases had no gene match. The CDR3, as DNA: TGCAGCGCCGGGACAGGGGACGATGAGCAGTTCTTC. This translates into CSAGTGDDEQFF.

The V gene is TRBV19, the J gene TRBJ2-4, with D possibly TRBD1 on 5 matching bases. V lost 3 bases and J lost 4, with 7 bases in between. Germline CDR1 and CDR2: LNHDA and SQIVND (reference sequence). The CDR3 has 13 amino acids. The CDR3 DNA reads TGTGCCAGTAGTATGTCAGGGAAAAACATTCAGTACTTC. This sequence encodes CASSMSGKNIQYF.

The chain has TRBV9 and TRBJ1-3, with 7 nucleotides matching TRBD1. J gave up 0 bases and V 2 bases, and 8 bases lay outside the gene matches. CDR1 and CDR2 from the germline V gene are SGDLS and YYNGEE. This CDR3 region has 17 residues. The CDR3 sequence: CASSVAGQKLSGNTIYF. The CDR3 DNA follows: TGTGCCAGCAGCGTTGCGGGACAGAAGCTCTCTGGAAACACCATATATTTT.

This rearrangement joins TRBV5-1 to TRBJ2-1, with 8 bases fitting TRBD2. This CDR3 is built from 17 residues. Germline lookup yields CDR1 SGHRS and CDR2 YFSETQ. The ends lost 4 bases at V and 5 bases at J; junction bases unmatched: 14. This CDR3 reads CASSPRPKTSADNEQFF. The CDR3 bases are TGCGCCAGCAGCCCGAGACCGAAGACTAGCGCCGACAATGAGCAGTTCTTC.

This clone was picked up one time. V usage is TRBV29-1 and J usage is TRBJ2-3; 10 bases agree with TRBD2. The junction had 8 bases not matched to a gene; V was cut back by 6 bases and J by 5 bases. Germline-derived CDR1 and CDR2 are SQVTM and ANQGSEA. There are 14 residues in the CDR3. The CDR3 sequence is CSVPSGRVLDTQYF. The CDR3 coding sequence is TGCAGCGTACCTAGCGGGAGAGTTTTAGATACGCAGTATTTT.

V gene TRBV5-6 combines with J gene TRBJ1-1; 7 bases are a match to TRBD1. CDR1 and CDR2 from the germline V gene are SGHDT and YYEEEE. There are 16 residues in the CDR3. The ends lost 4 bases at V and 1 base at J; junction bases unmatched: 10. The CDR3 DNA reads as TGTGCCAGCAGCCACACAGGGGCAGGTGAGAACACTGAAGCTTTCTTT. It encodes CASSHTGAGENTEAFF.

This chain connects TRBV18 to TRBJ2-1; 9 nucleotides align to TRBD2. J gave up 2 bases and V 3 bases, and 5 bases lay outside the gene matches. CDR1 KGHSH and CDR2 LQKENI come from the germline V gene. The CDR3 is made up of 16 amino acids. The CDR3 loop is CASSPLLAGTYNEQFF. In DNA, the CDR3 is TGTGCCAGCTCACCCCTCCTAGCGGGGACCTACAATGAGCAGTTCTTC.

About this clone: This may stem from a read error, because a much larger clone lies one nucleotide away. The sample carries other DNA sequences with the same CDR3. The chain recombines TRBV7-9 with TRBJ2-7; 10 bases line up with TRBD1. J gave up 4 bases and V 5 bases, and 2 bases lay outside the gene matches. This CDR3 region has 13 residues. Germline V lookup: CDR1 SEHNR, CDR2 FQNEAQ (reference sequence). In nucleotides, the CDR3 is TGTGCCAGCAGCCGGGACAGGGGATACGAGCAGTACTTC. Protein product: CASSRDRGYEQYF.

This chain joins TRBV9 and TRBJ1-1, with 9 bases that match TRBD1. The CDR3 loop spans 11 amino acids. Germline CDR1 is SGDLS and CDR2 is YYNGEE. V lost 5 bases, J lost 11 bases, and 4 bases stayed unmatched. The chain's CDR3 is CASSGQGRAFF. CDR3 DNA sequence: TGTGCCAGCAGTGGACAGGGGCGGGCTTTCTTT.

This chain connects TRBV2 to TRBJ2-1, with no clear D. V was trimmed by 1 base and J by 8 bases, leaving 15 bases between them. The V gene's germline CDR1 is SNHLY and CDR2 FYNNEI. The length of the CDR3 is 15 residues. CDR3 nucleotides: TGTGCCAGCAGTGAAGTGTTAATCGCGGTCCATGAGCAGTTCTTC. Translating it yields CASSEVLIAVHEQFF.

This clone was observed a single time. V is TRBV11-2 and J is TRBJ2-3; D is possibly TRBD2 (6 bases). Trimming took off 5 bases at V and 1 base at J, with 16 bases between the two ends. Germline CDR1 is SGHAT and CDR2 is FQNNGV. The CDR3 runs to 16 residues. This CDR3 reads CASSLRGGSGTDTQYF. For the CDR3, the DNA is TGTGCCAGCAGCCTTCGGGGAGGAAGCGGCACAGATACGCAGTATTTT.